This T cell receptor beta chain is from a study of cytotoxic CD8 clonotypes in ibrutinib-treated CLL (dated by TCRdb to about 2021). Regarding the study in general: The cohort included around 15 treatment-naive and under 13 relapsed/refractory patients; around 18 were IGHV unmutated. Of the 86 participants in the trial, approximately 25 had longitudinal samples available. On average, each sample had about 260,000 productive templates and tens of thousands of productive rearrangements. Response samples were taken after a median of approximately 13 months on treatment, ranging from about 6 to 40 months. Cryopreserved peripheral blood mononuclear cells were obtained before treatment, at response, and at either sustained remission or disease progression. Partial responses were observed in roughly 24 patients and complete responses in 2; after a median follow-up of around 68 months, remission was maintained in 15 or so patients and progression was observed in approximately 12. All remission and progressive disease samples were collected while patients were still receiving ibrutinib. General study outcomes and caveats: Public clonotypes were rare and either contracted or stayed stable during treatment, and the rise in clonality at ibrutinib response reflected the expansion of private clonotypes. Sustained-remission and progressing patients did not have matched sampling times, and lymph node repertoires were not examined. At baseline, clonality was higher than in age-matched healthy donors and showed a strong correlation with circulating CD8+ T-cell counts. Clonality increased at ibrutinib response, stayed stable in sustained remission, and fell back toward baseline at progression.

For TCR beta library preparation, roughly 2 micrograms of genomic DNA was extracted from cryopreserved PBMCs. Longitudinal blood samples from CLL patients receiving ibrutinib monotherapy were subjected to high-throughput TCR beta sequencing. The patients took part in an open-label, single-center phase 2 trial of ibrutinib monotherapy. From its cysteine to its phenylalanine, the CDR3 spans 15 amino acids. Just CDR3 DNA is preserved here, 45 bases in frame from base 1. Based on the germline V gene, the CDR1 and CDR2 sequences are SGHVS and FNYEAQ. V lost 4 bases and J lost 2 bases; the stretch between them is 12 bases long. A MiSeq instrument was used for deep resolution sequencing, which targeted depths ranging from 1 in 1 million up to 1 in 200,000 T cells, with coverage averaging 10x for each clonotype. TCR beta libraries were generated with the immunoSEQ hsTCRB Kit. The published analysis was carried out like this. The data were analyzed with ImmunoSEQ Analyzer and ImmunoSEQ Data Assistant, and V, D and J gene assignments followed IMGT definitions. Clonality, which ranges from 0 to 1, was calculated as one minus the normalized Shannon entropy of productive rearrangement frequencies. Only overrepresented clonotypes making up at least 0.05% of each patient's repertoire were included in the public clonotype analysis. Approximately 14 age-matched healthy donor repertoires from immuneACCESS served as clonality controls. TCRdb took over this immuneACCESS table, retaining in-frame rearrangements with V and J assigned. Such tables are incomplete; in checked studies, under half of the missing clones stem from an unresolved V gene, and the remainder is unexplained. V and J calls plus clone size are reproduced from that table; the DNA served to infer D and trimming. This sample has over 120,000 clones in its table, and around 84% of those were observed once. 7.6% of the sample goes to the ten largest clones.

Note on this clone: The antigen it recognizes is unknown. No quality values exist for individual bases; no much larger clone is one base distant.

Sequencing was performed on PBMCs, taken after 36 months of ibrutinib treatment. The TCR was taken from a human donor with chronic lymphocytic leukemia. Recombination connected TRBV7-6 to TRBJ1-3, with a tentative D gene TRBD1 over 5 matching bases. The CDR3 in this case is CASSSSWGAGNTIYF. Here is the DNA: TGTGCCAGCAGCTCTAGCTGGGGCGCTGGAAACACCATATATTTT.